This T cell receptor (beta chain) originates from a study of T cells after yellow fever vaccination. This clonotype has at least ten counts. Its matching antigen is unknown. CDR3 length equals 14 residues. With 0 bases removed from V and 5 bases from J, the gap between germline ends came to 10 bases. Germline loops: CDR1 SGHVS, CDR2 FNYEAQ. General study results and limits: Clones from primary vaccination mostly reappeared after the booster (roughly 95% CD4, less than 90% CD8).

They built TCR cDNA with 5'RACE template switching, a step that put in a universal primer site and UMIs. TCRdb used MiXCR to reprocess the 5' RACE reads, holding one entry per CDR3 protein. The sample carries some 350,000 distinct CDR3 sequences, approximately 3.9% recorded once. Sample: PBMCs, taken 5 days after the yellow fever booster vaccination. The rearrangement uses TRBV7-6 and TRBJ2-5; D not certain. This receptor was obtained from a young man who received the YFV17D yellow fever vaccine. CDR3 in DNA: TGTGCCAGCAGCTTAGCGCAGAAATCGGAGACCCAGTACTTC. Translated, it gives CASSLAQKSETQYF. Full variable domain (missing parts from reference TRBV7-6 and TRBJ2-5): GAGVSQSPRYKVTKRGQDVALRCDPISGHVSLYWYRQALGQGPEFLTYFNYEAQQDKSGLPNDRFSAERPEGSISTLTIQRTEQRDSAMYRCASSLAQKSETQYFGPGTRLLVL.